The 10 T cell receptor beta chains below all came from one sample that was sequenced in a study of cytomegalovirus exposure and HLA in healthy donors (dated by TCRdb to 2017 to 2019). Libraries came from the immunoSEQ multiplex PCR assay. For the multiplex PCR, a mixture combining 60 forward primers for TCR Vbeta segments and 13 reverse primers for TCR Jbeta segments was used. In TCRdb, the immuneACCESS table is reduced to in-frame sequences with V and J assigned. These tables do not hold every clone; where another copy was compared, an unresolved V gene accounts for under half, and the others remain unexplained. The sample table lists about 110,000 clones, under 70% of them with a count of one. The top ten clonotypes cover about 8.5% of the sample. Sequenced: PBMCs. These receptors came from a man aged 18 to 30 in good health and CMV-seropositive.

J is TRBJ2-5 and V is TRBV6-1, with D perhaps matching TRBD2 (6 bases). Germline loops: CDR1 MNHNS, CDR2 SASEGT. CDR3 length: 15 amino acids. Trimming shortened V by 4 bases and J by 1 base, and 13 bases separated the two germline ends. The CDR3 loop is CASSAFVGGQETQYF. For the CDR3, the DNA is TGTGCCAGCAGTGCCTTTGTGGGAGGCCAAGAGACCCAGTACTTC.

This chain links TRBV30 with TRBJ1-4, with D possibly TRBD1 on 5 matching bases. With 0 bases removed from V and 8 bases from J, the gap between germline ends came to 16 bases. Per the germline V gene, CDR1 is GTSNPN and CDR2 is SVGIG (reference sequence). This CDR3 is built from 15 residues. The CDR3 is CAWSVRGILREKLFF. The CDR3 DNA reads TGTGCCTGGAGTGTACGGGGGATATTGCGGGAAAAACTGTTTTTT.

V and J are TRBV2 and TRBJ1-5; D possibly corresponds to TRBD1 (6 bases). In germline, CDR1 is SNHLY, CDR2 FYNNEI. Deletions cut 7 bases from V and 6 bases from J, with 22 bases between. This CDR3 has 16 amino acids. CDR3 protein: CASKEYRGGRGQPQHF. The CDR3 region has the DNA TGTGCCAGCAAAGAATACCGCGGGGGCCGGGGTCAGCCCCAGCATTTT.

This clone was detected once. This chain joins TRBV7-9 and TRBJ2-5; 8 bases match TRBD2. V lost 4 bases to trimming and J lost 3 bases; unmatched junction nucleotides: 7. Per the germline V gene, CDR1 is SEHNR and CDR2 is FQNEAQ (reference sequence). The CDR3 is made up of 15 amino acids. Written as DNA, the CDR3 is TGTGCCAGCAGCTACGGGGGGGGCCGTGAAGAGACCCAGTACTTC. This codes for CASSYGGGREETQYF.

As concerns this clone: This CDR3 is also generated by other DNA sequences in the sample. The gene calls are TRBV11-3 and TRBJ1-4, with D possibly matching TRBD1 (5 bases). CDR3 length equals 16 residues. Trimming cost V 4 bases and J 0 bases, with 12 bases left between them. The germline gives CDR1 SGHNT, CDR2 YENEEA. CDR3 amino acids: CASSSEGTATNEKLFF. Written as DNA, the CDR3 is TGTGCCAGCAGCTCGGAGGGGACCGCAACTAATGAAAAACTGTTTTTT.

The rearrangement joins TRBV2 to TRBJ1-2, with 9 nucleotides matching TRBD1. The CDR3 runs to 14 residues. CDR1 is SNHLY and CDR2 is FYNNEI in the germline V gene. Here the CDR3 DNA reads TGTGTCACCACAGGGACAGGGCATAACTATGGCTACACCTTC. Translating gives CVTTGTGHNYGYTF.

The chain carries TRBV5-1 and TRBJ2-5, with 9 bases fitting TRBD1. The last part of the DNA fits TRBJ2-7 better; the J call may be wrong. The CDR3 loop spans 15 amino acids. From germline, CDR1 is SGHRS and CDR2 YFSETQ. In DNA, the CDR3 is TGCGCCAGCAGCTTGTCCGGGACAGGGACCTACGAGCAGTACTTC. Protein: CASSLSGTGTYEQYF.

This clone was seen more than once but under ten times. The chain couples TRBV19 to TRBJ1-4; D is undetermined. CDR3 length: 14 residues. Trimming stripped 4 bases from V and 0 bases from J, with 6 bases between. Germline CDR1 is LNHDA and CDR2 is SQIVND (reference sequence). CDR3 nucleotides: TGTGCCAGTAGTAGGAGTGCAACTAATGAAAAACTGTTTTTT. It translates to CASSRSATNEKLFF.

V usage is TRBV6-1 and J usage is TRBJ2-7; D is unclear. Trimming left V 1 base short and J 3 bases short, with 7 bases between. The CDR3 totals 13 residues. Looked up from germline, CDR1 is MNHNS and CDR2 is SASEGT. CDR3 region: CASSEVGYYEQYV. The DNA for the CDR3 is TGTGCCAGCAGTGAAGTGGGTTACTACGAGCAGTACGTC.

J is TRBJ2-3 and V is TRBV14; TRBD1 matches 10 bases. V lost 6 bases, J lost 2 bases, and 5 bases stayed unmatched. CDR3 size: 15 residues. The germline V gene encodes CDR1 SGHDN and CDR2 FVKESK. The CDR3 DNA reads TGTGCCAGCAGTCGACAGGGGGCAAACACAGATACGCAGTATTTT. The encoded protein is CASSRQGANTDTQYF.